This TCR beta chain emerged from a study of beta chain features in type 1 diabetes. Expressed TCRB transcripts got sequenced, as all isolated RNA was reverse transcribed. The repertoire was sequenced with immunoSEQ multiplex PCR; TCRdb's copy has only in-frame clones and lacks some. Of under 950,000 clones listed, around a sixth are singletons. Stem cell-like memory, regulatory, central memory and naive CD4+ cells were sorted via CD45RO/CCR7/CD25/CD127/CD95/CD27. Germline V lookup: CDR1 LGHNA, CDR2 YNFKEQ. V was shortened by 4 bases and J by 3 bases, with 14 bases between the two germline ends. The CDR3 sequence is 15 residues long.

The specimen was naive CD4+ T cells from blood. This TCR derives from a woman between 18 and 29 years old in good health. The V and J genes are TRBV4-2 and TRBJ2-3, with TRBD1 as a possible D gene (6 bases). In nucleotides, the CDR3 is TGTGCCAGCAGCCCTAGGACAGAAGGTACAGATACGCAGTATTTT. Translation gives CASSPRTEGTDTQYF.